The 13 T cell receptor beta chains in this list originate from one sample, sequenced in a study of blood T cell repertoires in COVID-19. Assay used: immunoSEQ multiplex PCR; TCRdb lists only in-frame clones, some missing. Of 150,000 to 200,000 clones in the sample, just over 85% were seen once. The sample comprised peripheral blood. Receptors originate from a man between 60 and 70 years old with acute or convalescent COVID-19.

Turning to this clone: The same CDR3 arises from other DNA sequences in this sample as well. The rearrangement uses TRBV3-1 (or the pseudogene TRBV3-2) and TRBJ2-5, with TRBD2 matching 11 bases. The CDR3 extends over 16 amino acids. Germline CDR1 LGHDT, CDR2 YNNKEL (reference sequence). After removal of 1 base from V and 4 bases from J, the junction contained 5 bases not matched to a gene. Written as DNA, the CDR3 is TGTGCCAGCAGCCAAGGACTAGCGGGAAAAGGAGAGACCCAGTACTTC. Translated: CASSQGLAGKGETQYF.

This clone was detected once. The CDR3 sequence is CASTPTDGSSYNEQFF. CDR3 in DNA: TGTGCCAGCACCCCAACCGACGGGAGCTCCTACAATGAGCAGTTCTTC. The chain is built from TRBV4-2 and TRBJ2-1, with a tentative D call TRBD2 (6 bases). Trimming removed 7 bases from V and 0 bases from J, with 16 bases in between. Germline CDR1 and CDR2: LGHNA and YNFKEQ. The CDR3 has 16 amino acids.

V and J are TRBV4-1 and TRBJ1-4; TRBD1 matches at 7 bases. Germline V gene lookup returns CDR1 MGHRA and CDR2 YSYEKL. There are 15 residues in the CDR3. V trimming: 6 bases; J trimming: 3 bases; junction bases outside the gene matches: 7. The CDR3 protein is CASRSSGTANEKLFF. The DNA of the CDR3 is TGCGCCAGCAGAAGTTCCGGGACAGCTAATGAAAAACTGTTTTTT.

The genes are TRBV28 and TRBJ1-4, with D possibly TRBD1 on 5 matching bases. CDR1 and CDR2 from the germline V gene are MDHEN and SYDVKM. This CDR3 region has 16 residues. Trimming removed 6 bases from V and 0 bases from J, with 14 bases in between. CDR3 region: CASSRRGGATNEKLFF. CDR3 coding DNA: TGTGCCAGCAGCCGGAGGGGCGGGGCAACTAATGAAAAACTGTTTTTT.

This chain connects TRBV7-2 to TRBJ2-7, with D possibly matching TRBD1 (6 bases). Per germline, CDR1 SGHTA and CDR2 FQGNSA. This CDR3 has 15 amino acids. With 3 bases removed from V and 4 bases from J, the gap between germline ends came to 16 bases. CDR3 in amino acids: CASSFPGTSDYEQYF. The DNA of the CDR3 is TGTGCCAGCAGCTTCCCCGGGACATCCGATTACGAGCAGTACTTC.

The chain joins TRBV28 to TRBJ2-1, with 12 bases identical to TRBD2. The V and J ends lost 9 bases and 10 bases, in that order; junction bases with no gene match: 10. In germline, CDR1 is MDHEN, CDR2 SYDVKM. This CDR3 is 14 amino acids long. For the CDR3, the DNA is TGTGCCAGTTGTGGACTAGCGGGATCTCGGGAGCAGTTCTTC. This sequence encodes CASCGLAGSREQFF.

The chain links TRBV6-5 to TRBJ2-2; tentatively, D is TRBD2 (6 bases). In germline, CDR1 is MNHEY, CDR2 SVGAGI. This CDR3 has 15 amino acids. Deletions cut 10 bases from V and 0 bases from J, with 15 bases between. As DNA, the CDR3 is TGTGCCACCCAGTGGGGGGTCGCGAACACCGGGGAGCTGTTTTTT. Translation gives CATQWGVANTGELFF.

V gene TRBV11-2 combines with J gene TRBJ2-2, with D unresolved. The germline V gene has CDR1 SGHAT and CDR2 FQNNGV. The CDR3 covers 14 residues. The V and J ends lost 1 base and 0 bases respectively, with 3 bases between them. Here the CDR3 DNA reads TGTGCCAGCAGCTTAGGGCCGAACACCGGGGAGCTGTTTTTT. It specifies CASSLGPNTGELFF.

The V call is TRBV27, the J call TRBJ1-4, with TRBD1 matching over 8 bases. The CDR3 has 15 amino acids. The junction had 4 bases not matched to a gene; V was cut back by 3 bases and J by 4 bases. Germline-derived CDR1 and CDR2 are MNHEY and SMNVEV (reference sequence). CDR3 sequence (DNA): TGTGCCAGCAGTTTGAACAGGGGGTTTAATGAAAAACTGTTTTTT. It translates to CASSLNRGFNEKLFF.

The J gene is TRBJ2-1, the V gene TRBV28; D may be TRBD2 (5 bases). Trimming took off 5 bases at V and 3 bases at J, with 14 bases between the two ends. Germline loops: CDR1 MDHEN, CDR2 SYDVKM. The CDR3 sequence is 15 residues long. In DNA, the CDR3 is TGTGCCAGCAGTACACTTGAGGGCCACTACAATGAGCAGTTCTTC. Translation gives CASSTLEGHYNEQFF.

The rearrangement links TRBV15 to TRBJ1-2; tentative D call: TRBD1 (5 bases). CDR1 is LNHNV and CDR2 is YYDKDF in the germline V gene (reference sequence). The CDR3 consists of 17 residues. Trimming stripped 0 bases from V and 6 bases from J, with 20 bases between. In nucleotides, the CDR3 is TGTGCCACCAGCAGAGATTTGTACGGGCCGGGGGGTAATGGCTACACCTTC. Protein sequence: CATSRDLYGPGGNGYTF.

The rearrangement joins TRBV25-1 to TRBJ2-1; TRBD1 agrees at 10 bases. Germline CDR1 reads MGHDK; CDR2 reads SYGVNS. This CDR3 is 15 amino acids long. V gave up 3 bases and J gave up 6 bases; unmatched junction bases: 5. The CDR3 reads CASSDPGQGINEQFF. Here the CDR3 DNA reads TGTGCCAGCAGTGACCCGGGACAGGGGATCAATGAGCAGTTCTTC.

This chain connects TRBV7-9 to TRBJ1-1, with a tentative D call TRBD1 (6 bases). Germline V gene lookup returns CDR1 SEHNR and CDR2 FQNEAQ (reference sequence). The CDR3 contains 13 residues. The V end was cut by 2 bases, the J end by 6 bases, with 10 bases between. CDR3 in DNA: TGTGCCAGCAGCTTAAGGGGGATTTCTGAAGCTTTCTTT. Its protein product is CASSLRGISEAFF.